Shown below are 22 T cell receptor beta chains from a single sample sequenced in a study of identical twins. TCRdb re-derived calls from the 5' RACE reads in MiXCR, one entry per CDR3 protein. Found here are 1.5 million to 2 million distinct CDR3 sequences, about 32% of them singletons; the top ten hold 0.27%. Sequenced input: cord blood. These receptors were taken from a newborn girl in good health.

With regard to this clonotype: A much more abundant neighbour one base away suggests this may be a read error. DNA of the CDR3: TGTGCCACCAGAAGCAGCGATCAGCCCCAGCATTTT. Translating it yields CATRSSDQPQHF. J is TRBJ1-5 and V is TRBV10-3; D gene unclear. The CDR3 length is 12 residues. The germline CDR1 and CDR2 sequences are ENHRY and SYGVKD. Trimming pared 10 bases from V and 5 bases from J, leaving 12 bases between.

Remarks on this clonotype: A read error may explain this, as a much larger clone is one base away. J is TRBJ2-1 and V is TRBV20-1; 12 nucleotides align to TRBD1. This CDR3 region has 13 residues. The germline CDR1 and CDR2 sequences are DFQATT and SNEGSKA (reference sequence). After removal of 5 bases from V and 8 bases from J, the junction contained 4 bases not matched to a gene. In nucleotides, the CDR3 is TGCAGTGCTTTCGGGACAGGGGGCTATGAGCAGTTCTTC. Residues: CSAFGTGGYEQFF.

This chain links TRBV7-9 with TRBJ1-1; TRBD1 agrees at 7 bases. The CDR3 contains 14 residues. The V segment lost 1 base and the J segment 4 bases; nucleotides outside the gene matches: 3. Germline-derived CDR1 and CDR2 are SEHNR and FQNEAQ (reference sequence). Here the CDR3 reads CASSLERQGTEAFF. The CDR3 region has the DNA TGTGCCAGCAGCTTAGAACGACAGGGCACTGAAGCTTTCTTT.

The rearrangement links TRBV27 to TRBJ2-1, with D possibly matching TRBD1 (5 bases). Germline CDR1 is MNHEY and CDR2 is SMNVEV (reference sequence). Between the trimmed V and J ends, which lost 5 bases and 2 bases, there was a span of 10 bases. The CDR3 is 14 residues long. CDR3 region: CASSLKTAYNEQFF. The CDR3 coding sequence is TGTGCCAGCAGTCTAAAGACAGCCTACAATGAGCAGTTCTTC.

The CDR3 reads CASREGEQYF. CDR3 sequence (DNA): TGCGCCAGCAGGGAGGGGGAGCAGTACTTC. This chain uses TRBV10-2 with TRBJ2-7; tentatively, D is TRBD2 (6 bases). In germline, CDR1 is WSHSY, CDR2 SAAADI. The CDR3 contains 10 residues. Trimming removed 6 bases at V and 7 bases at J, with 7 bases between.

V usage is TRBV12-3 or TRBV12-4 and J usage is TRBJ1-2, with TRBD1 as a possible D gene (5 bases). Trimming took off 5 bases at V and 8 bases at J, with 15 bases between the two ends. This CDR3 has 13 residues. For the CDR3, the DNA is TGTGCCAGCAGTCCCCTTGGGGGGGAAGGCTACACCTTC. Translation gives CASSPLGGEGYTF.

This clonotype was observed a handful of times. The V and J genes are TRBV7-2 and TRBJ2-5; maybe TRBD2 (6 bases). Deletions cut 3 bases from V and 1 base from J, with 18 bases between. This CDR3 region has 17 residues. Germline-derived CDR1 and CDR2 are SGHTA and FQGNSA. The CDR3 DNA is TGTGCCAGCAGCTTCCTGTCCTCGCGGGGTGCCCAAGAGACCCAGTACTTC. This translates into CASSFLSSRGAQETQYF.

The genes are TRBV5-8 and TRBJ1-2, with D possibly matching TRBD1 (6 bases). This CDR3 spans 14 amino acids. Trimming removed 3 bases from V and 2 bases from J, with 11 bases in between. Germline CDR1 SGHTS, CDR2 YDEGEE. The CDR3 spells CASSYRVRNYGYTF. The DNA for the CDR3 is TGTGCCAGCAGCTACAGGGTTAGGAACTATGGCTACACCTTC.

The genes are TRBV7-9 and TRBJ2-5, with TRBD2 matching 12 bases. The CDR3 covers 18 residues. The J segment lost 11 bases and the V segment lost 4 bases, leaving 20 bases of the junction unmatched. Germline-derived CDR1 and CDR2 are SEHNR and FQNEAQ (reference sequence). CDR3 amino acids: CASSYRTGLAGLYNEQYF. The CDR3, as DNA: TGTGCCAGCAGCTACAGGACAGGACTAGCGGGGTTATACAATGAGCAGTACTTC.

The chain uses TRBV20-1 and TRBJ2-1; 8 bases are a match to TRBD2. The junction had 4 bases not matched to a gene; V was cut back by 8 bases and J by 1 base. Per the germline V gene, CDR1 is DFQATT and CDR2 is SNEGSKA (reference sequence). The CDR3 is 13 residues long. This CDR3 reads CSRGGVSYNEQFF. Here the CDR3 DNA reads TGCAGTCGGGGGGGTGTTTCCTACAATGAGCAGTTCTTC.

As regards this clonotype: A much larger clone differs by one base, so this may be a read error. The chain uses TRBV28 and TRBJ2-1; TRBD2 aligns across 7 bases. The DNA end favors TRBJ2-7, so the J call may be wrong. This CDR3 contains 16 residues. Germline assignment: CDR1 MDHEN and CDR2 SYDVKM. CDR3: CASTSGGGGSYNEQYF. The CDR3, as DNA: TGTGCCAGCACCTCTGGTGGGGGAGGGTCCTACAATGAGCAGTACTTC.

This rearrangement joins TRBV5-1 to TRBJ2-2; TRBD1 matches at 8 bases. V gave up 5 bases and J gave up 7 bases; unmatched junction bases: 7. This CDR3 region has 14 residues. Germline CDR1 is SGHRS and CDR2 is YFSETQ. The CDR3 region is CASSPQGAGGELFF. The CDR3 DNA reads as TGCGCCAGCAGTCCTCAGGGGGCTGGCGGGGAGCTGTTTTTT.

The V gene is TRBV5-6, the J gene TRBJ1-6; TRBD1 matches at 11 bases. Trimming removed 0 bases from V and 7 bases from J; junction bases left unmatched: 6. Germline CDR1 SGHDT, CDR2 YYEEEE. This CDR3 contains 17 residues. The CDR3 coding sequence is TGTGCCAGCAGCTTGGCAACCGGGACAGGGGGGAATTCACCCCTCCACTTT. Protein product: CASSLATGTGGNSPLHF.

The table lists this clonotype with a few counts. The genes are TRBV3-1 and TRBJ1-2; no reliable D call. Germline values: CDR1 LGHDT, CDR2 YNNKEL (reference sequence). The CDR3 runs to 13 residues. Trimming cost V 2 bases and J 6 bases, with 10 bases left between them. This CDR3 reads CASSQRRGDGYTF. The CDR3 DNA reads TGTGCCAGCAGCCAAAGACGCGGGGATGGCTACACCTTC.

Remarks on this clonotype: A much larger clone is a single base away; this may be a read error. This chain joins TRBV10-3 and TRBJ2-5, with 9 bases identical to TRBD2. Trimming cost V 0 bases and J 11 bases; bases outside gene matches: 7. The CDR3 has 14 amino acids. Per germline, CDR1 ENHRY and CDR2 SYGVKD. The CDR3 DNA reads TGTGCCATCAGTGAGTCTTATGGCGGGAGGGAGCAGTACTTC. Residues: CAISESYGGREQYF.

V and J are TRBV18 and TRBJ2-5; 10 nucleotides match TRBD2. This CDR3 has 14 amino acids. Germline V gene lookup returns CDR1 KGHSH and CDR2 LQKENI. Trimming at V came to 7 bases and at J to 5 bases, leaving 7 bases not matched to a gene. As DNA, the CDR3 is TGTGCCAGCTTCCCGGGACTAGCGAGTGAGACCCAGTACTTC. Translating gives CASFPGLASETQYF.

The chain employs TRBV7-2 and TRBJ2-3; the D gene could be TRBD1 or TRBD2 (5 bases each). V gave up 9 bases and J gave up 2 bases, with 12 bases separating them. The CDR3 extends over 13 amino acids. CDR1 and CDR2 from the germline V gene are SGHTA and FQGNSA. This CDR3 is CASKGTPTDTQYF. Here the CDR3 DNA reads TGTGCCAGTAAGGGGACCCCCACAGATACGCAGTATTTT.

The rearrangement uses TRBV5-5 and TRBJ1-2; D might be TRBD1 (6 bases). The CDR3 is 16 amino acids. Germline lookup yields CDR1 SGHKS and CDR2 YYEKEE (reference sequence). V was pared by 1 base and J by 2 bases, with 15 bases between. The CDR3, as DNA: TGTGCCAGCAGCTTGACAGGGTGGGCCACCAACTATGGCTACACCTTC. Amino acid sequence: CASSLTGWATNYGYTF.

The chain couples TRBV29-1 to TRBJ2-3, with D uncertain. Trimming pared 4 bases from V and 5 bases from J, leaving 10 bases between. The CDR3 extends over 12 amino acids. Germline V gene sequence: CDR1 SQVTM, CDR2 ANQGSEA. The CDR3 nucleotides read TGCAGCGTTGGTCCTAGTAGAGATACGCAGTATTTT. Translation gives CSVGPSRDTQYF.

This chain links TRBV21-1 with TRBJ2-5; the table assigns TRBD2, which was not confirmed against the DNA. TRBV21-1 is designated a pseudogene. The CDR3 loop spans 15 amino acids. The CDR3 bases are TGTGCCAGCAGCACTTTACTAGCGGGTACCGTGGAGCAGTACTTC. Protein: CASSTLLAGTVEQYF.

V usage is TRBV19 and J usage is TRBJ1-2; no reliable D call. The CDR3 extends over 14 amino acids. V gave up 3 bases and J gave up 4 bases, with 12 bases separating them. Germline V gives CDR1 LNHDA, CDR2 SQIVND (reference sequence). The CDR3 sequence is CASSIVPSAYGYTF. CDR3 nucleotides: TGTGCCAGTAGTATTGTCCCATCGGCCTATGGCTACACCTTC.

The sample holds a few counts of this clonotype. The V and J genes are TRBV20-1 and TRBJ2-1; the D gene is possibly TRBD2 (5 bases). Germline CDR1 reads DFQATT; CDR2 reads SNEGSKA (reference sequence). The CDR3 runs to 15 residues. V shed 3 bases and J shed 4 bases, with 16 bases lying between them. CDR3 residues: CSASAGQTGYNEQFF. The CDR3, as DNA: TGCAGTGCTAGTGCCGGGCAAACGGGATACAATGAGCAGTTCTTC.